This T cell receptor beta chain was captured in a study of beta chain features in type 1 diabetes. Every single donor gave one heparinised blood draw, and these averaged roughly 100 mL. For this clone: Its cognate antigen is unknown.

Reverse transcribing all isolated RNA meant expressed TCRB transcripts were sequenced. Produced via immunoSEQ multiplex PCR; TCRdb's table is partial and in-frame only. The sample records some 700,000 clones, 13% being singletons. This CDR3 is built from 15 residues. Germline-derived CDR1 and CDR2 are MNHEY and SVGAGI. V was shortened by 0 bases and J by 2 bases, with 11 bases between the two germline ends. Study-wide findings and caveats: The naive, central memory and Treg TCRB repertoires looked more alike in patients than they did in healthy donors. Cells with high TCR expression could be over-represented when cDNA is sequenced. A PCR bias possibly favoring shorter templates would apply equally to patients and controls. Moderate yet significant TCRB CDR3 shortening was seen in Type 1 diabetes patients in all four CD4+ subsets.

Sequencing was performed on naive CD4+ T cells from blood. This sequence joins TRBV6-5 and TRBJ2-7; D is undetermined. This receptor was taken from a man between 18 and 29 years old with type 1 diabetes. The CDR3 sequence: CASSYSRGSAYEQYF. The CDR3 DNA follows: TGTGCCAGCAGTTACTCGAGAGGTTCGGCCTACGAGCAGTACTTC.